This T cell receptor beta chain appears in the sequencing data of a study of shared clonotypes between healthy human individuals. Study context: CD8 memory received one plate per donor, CD8 naive two, CD4 memory three and CD4 naive three.

The data were produced by immunoSEQ multiplex PCR, yet TCRdb's version contains in-frame clones alone and is incomplete. The sample lists under 2.5 million clones, around 93% occurring once. A word on this clone: Its cognate antigen is unknown.

Regarding the study as a whole: It was observed that 5% to 6% of naive CD4 clonotypes were shared across several donors.

The germline V gene has CDR1 LNHDA and CDR2 SQIVND (reference sequence). CDR3 size: 16 residues. Trimming cost V 6 bases and J 4 bases; bases outside gene matches: 9. What was sequenced was naive CD4+ T cells from PBMCs. Indicated subset: CD45RA+ positively selected. The chain has TRBV19 and TRBJ2-2, with 9 nucleotides matching TRBD2. This clonotype originated in a man aged 18 to 30 in good health. Some clones in this sample may be carry-over from other donors' samples. The chain's CDR3 is CASRTTGSGSTGELFF. CDR3 DNA: TGTGCCAGTAGAACCACTGGTAGCGGGAGCACCGGGGAGCTGTTTTTT.